A selection of T cell receptor beta chains follows, all from one sample in a study of vaccination and CD4 T cells after COVID-19. Their target antigens are unknown. A single record per CDR3 protein comes from TCRdb applying MiXCR to the PCR reads. The table lists around 20,000 distinct CDR3 sequences, 70% of them singletons. Sample: CD4+ T cells from blood, cultured in vitro. The receptors originated from a human donor who had recovered from COVID-19. Each CDR3 is given with its conserved first and last residue. Fields, in order: D gene, V gene, J gene, clone size, CDR3 length, CDR3 protein, CDR3 DNA. The D gene is left open where the match is weak. Not every row has a clone size; where given, it reads once, few, many or a size class.

TRBD2	TRBV20-1	TRBJ2-2	few	20	CSARALGVLAGTTNTGELFF	TGCAGTGCTAGAGCCTTGGGGGTACTAGCGGGTACAACTAACACCGGGGAGCTGTTTTTT
.	TRBV6-5	TRBJ1-1	few	15	CASSYEPQTVRSAFF	TGTGCCAGCAGTTACGAACCCCAGACAGTCAGATCAGCTTTCTTT
.	TRBV7-9	TRBJ2-7	.	14	CASNLGGANYEQYF	TGTGCCAGCAACCTGGGGGGGGCTAACTACGAGCAGTACTTC
.	TRBV2	TRBJ1-5	few	14	CASSVSYSNQPQHF	TGTGCCAGCAGTGTAAGTTATAGCAATCAGCCCCAGCATTTT
TRBD2	TRBV12-3/TRBV12-4	TRBJ2-1	.	15	CASSFPTSGNNEQFF	TGTGCCAGCAGTTTCCCAACTAGCGGGAACAATGAGCAGTTCTTC
TRBD1	TRBV15	TRBJ1-5	few	15	CATSRGQGSNQPQHF	TGTGCCACCAGCAGAGGACAGGGGAGCAATCAGCCCCAGCATTTT
.	TRBV20-1	TRBJ1-5	.	15	CSAYPHSGPNQPQHF	TGCTCCGCCTATCCCCATTCTGGGCCTAATCAGCCCCAGCATTTT
TRBD2	TRBV5-1	TRBJ2-1	.	16	CASTRLGEGPSNEQFF	TGCGCCAGCACCCGCTTGGGGGAGGGCCCCTCCAATGAGCAGTTCTTC
.	TRBV6-1	TRBJ1-6	.	12	CASRLPTSPLHF	TGTGCCAGCAGATTACCAACTTCACCCCTCCACTTT
TRBD2	TRBV7-2	TRBJ2-2	.	16	CASSYLTSGSGGELFF	TGTGCCAGCAGCTATCTAACTAGCGGGTCGGGCGGGGAGCTGTTTTTT
.	TRBV2	TRBJ1-1	.	13	CASTVLSNTEAFF	TGTGCCAGCACAGTCTTATCGAACACTGAAGCTTTCTTT
.	TRBV20-1	TRBJ1-6	.	14	CSARGGTYNSPLHF	TGCAGTGCTAGAGGGGGGACATATAATTCACCCCTCCACTTT
.	TRBV6-1	TRBJ1-5	few	14	CASSEVPSGQPQHF	TGTGCCAGCAGTGAAGTCCCGAGCGGGCAGCCCCAGCATTTT
.	TRBV18	TRBJ1-1	.	15	CASSPPGAVGTEAFF	TGTGCCAGCTCACCACCGGGCGCGGTTGGTACTGAAGCTTTCTTT
.	TRBV19	TRBJ1-5	.	14	CASSMGGSNQPQHF	TGTGCCAGTAGTATGGGTGGGTCCAATCAGCCCCAGCATTTT
TRBD2	TRBV7-9	TRBJ2-7	.	14	CASSSSGTTYEQYF	TGTGCCAGCAGCTCTAGCGGGACGACCTACGAGCAGTACTTC
.	TRBV6-1	TRBJ2-7	.	13	CASRITIKREQYF	TGTGCCAGCAGAATAACAATAAAGAGGGAGCAGTACTTC
TRBD1	TRBV7-2	TRBJ1-3	.	16	CASSLGTGGNGNTIYF	TGTGCCAGCAGCTTGGGGACAGGGGGAAATGGAAACACCATATATTTT
.	TRBV28	TRBJ2-2	.	12	CASNILPGELFF	TGTGCCAGCAACATTCTTCCCGGGGAGCTGTTTTTT
TRBD1	TRBV19	TRBJ1-3	.	14	CASTRQGAGNTIYF	TGTGCCAGTACCCGACAGGGGGCTGGAAACACCATATATTTT
.	TRBV7-3	TRBJ1-6	.	14	CASSLGPHNSPLHF	TGTGCCAGCAGCTTGGGTCCTCATAATTCACCCCTCCACTTT
.	TRBV20-1	TRBJ1-6	.	14	CSAPEERSYSPLHF	TGCAGTGCTCCTGAGGAGCGGTCGTATTCACCCCTCCACTTT
.	TRBV7-3	TRBJ1-3	few	15	CASSLTCSSGNTIYF	TGTGCCAGCAGCTTAACGTGCAGCTCTGGAAACACCATATATTTT
.	TRBV19	TRBJ1-2	.	12	CASSIRGYGYTF	TGTGCCAGTAGTATCAGGGGCTATGGCTACACCTTC
.	TRBV7-2	TRBJ1-5	few	16	CASSLGLNQANQPQHF	TGTGCCAGCAGCTTAGGACTTAACCAAGCCAATCAGCCCCAGCATTTT
.	TRBV15	TRBJ1-6	.	15	CATSREKAAYDPLHF	TGTGCCACCAGCAGAGAGAAGGCAGCCTACGACCCCCTCCACTTT
.	TRBV6-2/TRBV6-3	TRBJ1-5	.	14	CASSSKTPLEPQHF	TGTGCCAGCAGTTCCAAGACACCCCTGGAGCCCCAGCATTTT
TRBD1	TRBV28	TRBJ1-2	once	14	CASSPGQVNYGYTF	TGTGCCAGCAGTCCAGGACAGGTTAACTATGGCTACACCTTC